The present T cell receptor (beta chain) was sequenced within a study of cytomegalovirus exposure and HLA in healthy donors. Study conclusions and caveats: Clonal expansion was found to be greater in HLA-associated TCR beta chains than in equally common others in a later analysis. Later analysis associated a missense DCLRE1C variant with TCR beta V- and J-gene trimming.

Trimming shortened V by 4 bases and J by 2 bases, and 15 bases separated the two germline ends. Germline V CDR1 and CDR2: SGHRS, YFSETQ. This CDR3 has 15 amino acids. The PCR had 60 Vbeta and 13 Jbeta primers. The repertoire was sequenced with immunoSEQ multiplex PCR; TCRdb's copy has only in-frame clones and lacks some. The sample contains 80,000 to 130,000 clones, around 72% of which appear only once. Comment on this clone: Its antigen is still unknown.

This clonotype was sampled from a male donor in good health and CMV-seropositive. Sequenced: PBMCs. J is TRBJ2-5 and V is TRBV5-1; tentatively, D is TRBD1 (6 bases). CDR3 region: CASSPTPGQQETQYF. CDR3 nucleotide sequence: TGCGCCAGCAGCCCAACCCCCGGACAGCAAGAGACCCAGTACTTC.